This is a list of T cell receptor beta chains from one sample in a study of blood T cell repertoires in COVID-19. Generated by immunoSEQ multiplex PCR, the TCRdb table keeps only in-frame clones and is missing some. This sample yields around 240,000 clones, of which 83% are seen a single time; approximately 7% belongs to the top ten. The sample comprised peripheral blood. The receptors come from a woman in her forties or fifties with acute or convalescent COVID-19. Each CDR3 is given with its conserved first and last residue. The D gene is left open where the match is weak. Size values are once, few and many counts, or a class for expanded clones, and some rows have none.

TGTGCCAGCAGCTTAGCCGGGCGGGGCAGTTACACTGAAGCTTTCTTT,CASSLAGRGSYTEAFF,TRBJ1-1,NA,NA,TRBV7-9
TGTGCCAGCAGCCAGGACAGGGCGATTGCTTTCTTT,CASSQDRAIAFF,TRBJ1-1,TRBD1,NA,TRBV7-9
TGTGCCAGCAGGTTGCAATTGGGAGCGGAGAATTCACCCCTCCACTTT,CASRLQLGAENSPLHF,TRBJ1-6,NA,once,TRBV7-8
TGTGCCAGCAGCACTCAGGGGGTGGGCTATGGCTACACCTTC,CASSTQGVGYGYTF,TRBJ1-2,TRBD1,NA,TRBV7-2
TGTGCCAGCAGCCTTAACCAGGGAAACACTGAAGCTTTCTTT,CASSLNQGNTEAFF,TRBJ1-1,NA,NA,TRBV7-9
TGTGCCAGCAGTCATGGACAGGGGGCTTCAGACACCTTC,CASSHGQGASDTF,TRBJ1-2,TRBD1,NA,TRBV12-3/TRBV12-4
TGTGCCACCACCGTAGGACAGGGGAGGTCACCCCTCCACTTT,CATTVGQGRSPLHF,TRBJ1-6,TRBD1,NA,TRBV15
TGTGCCAGCAGCTTAGGGGCAGGGGGTGAAAAACTGTTTTTT,CASSLGAGGEKLFF,TRBJ1-4,TRBD1,NA,TRBV7-9
TGTGCCAGCGCGTTAGCGACAGGGTCTCTGGCAGATACGCAGTATTTT,CASALATGSLADTQYF,TRBJ2-3,TRBD1,NA,TRBV2
TGTGCCTGGAGTGTACGGGGTCTACTCATCTACACCTTC,CAWSVRGLLIYTF,TRBJ1-2,NA,NA,TRBV30
TGTGCCAGCAGCTTAACAGGGCCGTACGAGCAGTACTTC,CASSLTGPYEQYF,TRBJ2-7,NA,NA,TRBV7-9
TGCAGCGTCAGACAGGGTCAGGACACCGGGGAGCTGTTTTTT,CSVRQGQDTGELFF,TRBJ2-2,TRBD1,NA,TRBV29-1
TGTGCCAGCAGTTTACCCTACAGGGGGAGTAACTATGGCTACACCTTC,CASSLPYRGSNYGYTF,TRBJ1-2,TRBD1,NA,TRBV28
TGTGCCAGCAGTTATCGGACTGAAGCTTTCTTT,CASSYRTEAFF,TRBJ1-1,NA,NA,TRBV6-2/TRBV6-3
TGTGCCAGCAGCTCGCGCCAGCGAACCTACAATGAGCAGTTCTTC,CASSSRQRTYNEQFF,TRBJ2-1,NA,NA,TRBV5-5
TGTGCCAGCAGCGCACTAGTCAACTACAATGAGCAGTTCTTC,CASSALVNYNEQFF,TRBJ2-1,NA,NA,TRBV11-2
TGTGCCAGCAGCATGGCCGGCGGACAGACCGGGTCTACGCAGTATTTT,CASSMAGGQTGSTQYF,TRBJ2-3,NA,NA,TRBV7-6
TGTGCCAGCAGTGAAGTTTGGAGTCGTGGCACTGAAGCTTTCTTT,CASSEVWSRGTEAFF,TRBJ1-1,NA,NA,TRBV6-1
TGTGCCAGCAGTTCTTGGACTAGCGGGGCTCAAGAGACCCAGTACTTC,CASSSWTSGAQETQYF,TRBJ2-5,TRBD2,few,TRBV5-4
TGCGCCAGCAGCTTGGGACAGACCGAAGAGACCCAGTACTTC,CASSLGQTEETQYF,TRBJ2-5,NA,once,TRBV5-1
TGCGCCAGCAGCCCACCGACTAGCGGGAGCTACAATGAGCAGTTCTTC,CASSPPTSGSYNEQFF,TRBJ2-1,TRBD2,NA,TRBV4-1
TGTGCCAGCAGCCAAGACCTAGCGGGAGTGGAGACCCAGTACTTC,CASSQDLAGVETQYF,TRBJ2-5,TRBD2,NA,TRBV3-1/TRBV3-2
TGTGCCAGCAGCCCTACTACGAGCGGGGTGGCTGGGGGGGAGCTGTTTTTT,CASSPTTSGVAGGELFF,TRBJ2-2,TRBD2,NA,TRBV5-4
TGTGCCAGCAGCACCCTAGCGGGGGGGCCAGATACGCAGTATTTT,CASSTLAGGPDTQYF,TRBJ2-3,TRBD2,NA,TRBV7-2
TGTGCCAGCAGTTTTCAGGGCACAGATACGCAGTATTTT,CASSFQGTDTQYF,TRBJ2-3,NA,NA,TRBV2
TGTGCCAGCAGCTTCGGGCAGGGCCACCAAGAGACCCAGTACTTC,CASSFGQGHQETQYF,TRBJ2-5,NA,NA,TRBV7-9
TGTGCCAGCAGCCTAGGGACTAGCGGGGCCTACAATGAGCAGTTCTTC,CASSLGTSGAYNEQFF,TRBJ2-1,TRBD2,NA,TRBV5-4
TGTGCCAGCAGCCCGGGGACAGGGGGCGCCTATGGCTACACCTTC,CASSPGTGGAYGYTF,TRBJ1-2,TRBD1,NA,TRBV7-2
TGTGCCAGCAACTCTGCAGCCGGGGGTGATACGCAGTATTTT,CASNSAAGGDTQYF,TRBJ2-3,NA,NA,TRBV5-4
TGTGCCAGCTCACCGGGCCAGGGGGAAGTCTATGGCTACACCTTC,CASSPGQGEVYGYTF,TRBJ1-2,TRBD1,NA,TRBV18
TGTGCCAGCAGCCCGCTGAATCCTTATGGGGGGGCCGCCTCTGGGGCCAACGTCCTGACTTTC,CASSPLNPYGGAASGANVLTF,TRBJ2-6,NA,NA,TRBV3-1/TRBV3-2
TGTGCCAGTAGTACTCAGACAGGTGGAAACACCATATATTTT,CASSTQTGGNTIYF,TRBJ1-3,NA,NA,TRBV19
TGTGCCACGCTGCCGGGGGTAGTTTACAATGAGCAGTTCTTC,CATLPGVVYNEQFF,TRBJ2-1,NA,NA,TRBV2
TGTGCCAGCAGCGTAACAGGGAAGGATTCACCCCTCCACTTT,CASSVTGKDSPLHF,TRBJ1-6,NA,NA,TRBV9
TGCACCAGCAGGCTAGATAAGACTAGCCAGAGAGGGGGGACTTACAATGAGCAGTTCTTC,CTSRLDKTSQRGGTYNEQFF,TRBJ2-1,NA,NA,TRBV1
TGTGCCAGCAGCGATATATGGGCCACGACAGGGTCTGGAAACACCATATATTTT,CASSDIWATTGSGNTIYF,TRBJ1-3,TRBD1,once,TRBV28
TGTGCCAGCAGCGCCGACAGGGGTGCCTACAATGAGCAGTTCTTC,CASSADRGAYNEQFF,TRBJ2-1,TRBD1,NA,TRBV5-4
TGTGCCAGCAGTTTCGAGGGTACATCACAGCCCCAGCATTTT,CASSFEGTSQPQHF,TRBJ1-5,NA,NA,TRBV6-5
TGTGCCAGCAGCCAAGAAGGTTTAGAGGTCCCTGAAGCTTTCTTT,CASSQEGLEVPEAFF,TRBJ1-1,NA,NA,TRBV4-2
TGTGCCAGCAGTTTCCCCGGACTAGCGGGAGTCACAGATACGCAGTATTTT,CASSFPGLAGVTDTQYF,TRBJ2-3,TRBD2,NA,TRBV28
TGTGCCAGCAGTAACCTTGAGGGGGCACAAAACATTCAGTACTTC,CASSNLEGAQNIQYF,TRBJ2-4,TRBD1,NA,TRBV6-5
TGTGCCAGCAGTTCTAGCGGGGGTCAACCGGGGAATGAGCAGTTCTTC,CASSSSGGQPGNEQFF,TRBJ2-1,TRBD2,few,TRBV28
TGTGCCAGCAGCCAAGTACAGGGGGAATCACCCCCCCACTTT,CASSQVQGESPPHF,TRBJ1-6,TRBD1,NA,TRBV3-1/TRBV3-2
TGTGCCAGTAGTCCTGGCCTTTACGAGCAGTACTTC,CASSPGLYEQYF,TRBJ2-7,NA,few,TRBV19